This T cell receptor beta chain was captured in a study of T cells after yellow fever vaccination. Findings and limits, study-wide: Weaker, the secondary response had a peak occurring faster, on day 5 versus 15.

Germline loops: CDR1 SGHAT, CDR2 FQNNGV. This CDR3 is 17 amino acids long. V lost 5 bases, J lost 0 bases, and 10 bases stayed unmatched. One entry per CDR3 protein, called by TCRdb with MiXCR from the 5' RACE reads. The sample contains some 600,000 distinct CDR3 sequences, around a sixth of which appear only once. This clonotype came up a few times. Its target is not known. The receptor was isolated from a man between 18 and 35 years old who received the YFV17D yellow fever vaccine. This chain connects TRBV11-2 to TRBJ2-3; 8 bases are a match to TRBD2. Sequencing used PBMCs, obtained roughly 5 days after the first yellow fever vaccination. The CDR3 spells CASSDAAGGGSTDTQYF. CDR3 DNA sequence: TGTGCCAGCAGCGACGCGGCGGGGGGCGGGAGCACAGATACGCAGTATTTT.